One sample yielded the 9 T cell receptor beta chains listed below, sequenced in a study of immune evolution from preneoplasia to lung adenocarcinoma (dated by TCRdb to about 2021). Library creation used the immunoSEQ multiplex PCR assay. The clones in this table, taken by TCRdb from immuneACCESS, are in-frame only. Not every clone is retained; where verified, under half of the shortfall comes from an unresolved V gene, and the cause of the rest is unknown. Recorded for this sample are 8,800 or so clones; more than 70% of them occurred a single time. 7.2% of the sample is held by the ten biggest clonotypes. The sequenced sample was FFPE adjacent normal lung tissue. Receptors were obtained from a person aged 70 to 79 with lung adenocarcinoma.

This sequence joins TRBV28 and TRBJ2-2, with 8 bases identical to TRBD2. V shed 6 bases, J shed 5 bases, and the junction held 5 bases outside the gene matches. Germline-derived CDR1 and CDR2 are MDHEN and SYDVKM. CDR3 length: 14 amino acids. The CDR3 DNA reads as TGTGCCAGCAGAGCGGGAGAGGGAACCGGGGAGCTGTTTTTT. This sequence encodes CASRAGEGTGELFF.

As concerns this clone: A read error may produce the germline difference seen at one junction end. The chain carries TRBV7-6 and TRBJ1-6; maybe TRBD1 (5 bases). Germline lookup yields CDR1 SGHVS and CDR2 FNYEAQ. The CDR3 is 14 amino acids. This CDR3 is CASSPGTDNSSLHF. The CDR3 DNA reads TGTGCCAGCAGTCCCGGGACGGATAATTCATCCCTCCACTTT.

The CDR3 loop is CASSSGGRYTDTQYF. CDR3 nucleotides: TGTGCCAGCAGTTCCGGGGGACGTTACACAGATACGCAGTATTTT. The chain couples TRBV28 to TRBJ2-3; tentatively, D is TRBD2 (6 bases). The CDR3 runs 15 residues. Looked up from germline, CDR1 is MDHEN and CDR2 is SYDVKM. V gave up 4 bases and J gave up 2 bases, with 13 bases separating them. The full variable domain, rest sourced from reference TRBV28 and TRBJ2-3, is DVKVTQSSRYLVKRTGEKVFLECVQDMDHENMFWYRQDPGLGLRLIYFSYDVKMKEKGDIPEGYSVSREKKERFSLILESASTNQTSMYLCASSSGGRYTDTQYFGPGTRLTVL.

This chain connects TRBV4-2 to TRBJ2-5; 7 bases align to TRBD2. CDR3 length equals 15 residues. Germline trimming cut 0 bases from V and 5 bases from J; bases unmatched to any gene: 6. The germline V gene has CDR1 LGHNA and CDR2 YNFKEQ. The DNA of the CDR3 is TGTGCCAGCAGCCAAGAATGGCGGGAGCGTGAGACCCAGTACTTC. Protein sequence: CASSQEWRERETQYF.

The chain uses TRBV7-8 and TRBJ2-7; D may match TRBD1 or TRBD2 (5 bases each). Trimming took 4 bases from V and 3 from J, leaving 13 bases between them. Germline CDR1 SGHVS, CDR2 FQNEAQ. There are 14 residues in the CDR3. Here the CDR3 DNA reads TGTGCCAGCAGCTCAGACCGGGACGGCTACGAGCAGTACTTC. Its translation is CASSSDRDGYEQYF.

V is TRBV30 and J is TRBJ2-5; 11 nucleotides agree with TRBD1. Germline CDR1 is GTSNPN and CDR2 is SVGIG (reference sequence). The CDR3 totals 13 residues. CDR3 DNA sequence: TGTGCATCGGACAGGGGGCGACGGGAGACCCAGTACTTC. It specifies CASDRGRRETQYF. Using reference TRBV30 and TRBJ2-5 for the parts outside the CDR3, the full variable domain is SQTIHQWPATLVQPVGSPLSLECTVEGTSNPNLYWYRQAAGRGLQLLFYSVGIGQISSEVPQNLSASRPQDRQFILSSKKLLLSDSGFYLCASDRGRRETQYFGPGTRLLVL.

V gene TRBV2 combines with J gene TRBJ1-1; D not resolved. The CDR3 consists of 10 residues. V gave up 6 bases and J gave up 8 bases, with 7 bases separating them. Germline CDR1 and CDR2: SNHLY and FYNNEI. The CDR3: CASRTWEAFF. The DNA of the CDR3 is TGTGCCAGCAGAACCTGGGAAGCTTTCTTT.

The chain is built from TRBV29-1 and TRBJ2-7, with D tentatively TRBD1 or TRBD2 (6 bases each). Trimming removed 1 base at V and 7 bases at J, with 11 bases between. The CDR3 contains 12 residues. Germline V gene sequence: CDR1 SQVTM, CDR2 ANQGSEA. The chain's CDR3 is CSVEGGAGEQYF. The CDR3 region has the DNA TGCAGCGTTGAAGGGGGGGCGGGGGAGCAGTACTTC.

V gene TRBV6-5 combines with J gene TRBJ1-6; D uncertain. The CDR3 totals 15 residues. Germline CDR1 is MNHEY and CDR2 is SVGAGI. With 5 bases removed from V and 10 bases from J, the gap between germline ends came to 18 bases. This CDR3 reads CASSGGFSTGSPLHF. For the CDR3, the DNA is TGTGCCAGCAGTGGTGGGTTCTCCACGGGATCACCCCTCCACTTT.